The rows below give T cell receptor beta chains drawn from one sample of a study of regulatory T cells in long-lasting Graves disease. TCRdb re-derived calls from the multiplex PCR reads in MiXCR, one entry per CDR3 protein. The sample holds roughly 430,000 distinct CDR3 sequences; around 23% are singletons and the top ten take roughly 13%. The source material was peripheral blood mononuclear cells (PBMCs), sampled when the disease was refractory, from a patient treated with antithyroid drugs. The receptors stem from a female donor with Graves disease. Both conserved end residues are part of each CDR3. The order of the fields is D gene, clone size, V gene, J gene, CDR3 length, CDR3 protein, CDR3 DNA. The D gene is left open where the match is weak. Rows give clone size only sometimes, using once, few, many, or a class for an expanded clone.

>NA|NA|TRBV20-1|TRBJ2-6|15
CSASRLRSGANVLTF
TGCAGTGCTAGCCGGTTGAGATCTGGGGCCAACGTCCTGACTTTC
>TRBD2|NA|TRBV5-1|TRBJ2-7|19
CASSSSGLAETILSYEQYF
TGCGCCAGCAGCTCCTCAGGACTAGCGGAGACAATTTTATCCTACGAGCAGTACTTC
>NA|NA|TRBV20-1|TRBJ2-7|15
CSAPPEGVNSYEQYF
TGCAGTGCTCCACCAGAGGGGGTAAACTCCTACGAGCAGTACTTC
>NA|many|TRBV28|TRBJ1-1|12
CASSSTGRQAFF
TGTGCCAGCAGTTCGACCGGGAGACAAGCTTTCTTT
>TRBD2|NA|TRBV20-1|TRBJ2-1|15
CSAREGVAGVNEQFF
TGCAGTGCTAGAGAGGGAGTAGCGGGAGTGAATGAGCAGTTCTTC
>NA|few|TRBV19|TRBJ1-2|10
CASRHDGYTF
TGTGCCAGTAGGCACGATGGCTACACCTTC
>TRBD1|few|TRBV20-1|TRBJ2-7|15
CSAGGQGTNSYEQYF
TGCAGTGCTGGGGGACAGGGCACAAACTCCTACGAGCAGTACTTC
>TRBD2|NA|TRBV7-8|TRBJ2-1|16
CASSLGEAGAANEQFF
TGTGCCAGCAGCCTCGGGGAAGCGGGAGCTGCGAATGAGCAGTTCTTC
>NA|many|TRBV27|TRBJ1-1|12
CASSPQGREAFF
TGTGCCAGCAGTCCGCAGGGGCGAGAAGCTTTCTTT
>TRBD1|many|TRBV27|TRBJ1-4|14
CASRQTGGNEKLFF
TGTGCCAGCAGACAGACAGGGGGGAATGAAAAACTGTTTTTT
>TRBD1|few|TRBV2|TRBJ2-1|15
CASSGGTGVENEQFF
TGTGCCAGCAGTGGGGGGACAGGGGTGGAGAATGAGCAGTTCTTC
>NA|NA|TRBV5-1|TRBJ2-1|15
CASSLNGGSYNEQFF
TGCGCCAGCAGCTTGAACGGGGGTTCCTACAATGAGCAGTTCTTC
>TRBD2|NA|TRBV20-1|TRBJ2-3|14
CSASTSGTGDTQYF
TGCAGTGCTTCGACTAGCGGAACGGGTGATACGCAGTATTTT
>TRBD2|NA|TRBV27|TRBJ2-2|17
CASTHGGLAGLAGELFF
TGTGCCAGCACCCACGGGGGACTAGCGGGACTCGCCGGGGAGCTGTTTTTT
>NA|NA|TRBV9|TRBJ1-5|15
CASSVGVADNQPQHF
TGTGCCAGCAGCGTAGGTGTGGCAGACAATCAGCCCCAGCATTTT
>TRBD2|few|TRBV9|TRBJ2-7|15
CASSVGVAGRGEQYF
TGTGCCAGCAGCGTAGGTGTAGCGGGAAGGGGAGAGCAGTACTTC
>NA|many|TRBV5-6|TRBJ2-5|14
CASSLEATQETQYF
TGTGCCAGCAGCTTGGAGGCGACTCAAGAGACCCAGTACTTC
>NA|many|TRBV28|TRBJ2-7|14
CASMLGGGIYEQYF
TGTGCCAGCATGCTGGGAGGGGGGATCTACGAGCAGTACTTC
>NA|many|TRBV27|TRBJ1-2|13
CASSFTRGYGYTF
TGTGCCAGCAGTTTCACCAGGGGCTATGGCTACACCTTC
>NA|many|TRBV28|TRBJ1-6|17
CASSLPQGVGYNSPLHF
TGTGCCAGCAGTTTACCGCAGGGTGTAGGATATAATTCACCCCTCCACTTT
>NA|NA|TRBV5-1|TRBJ2-5|15
CASSTLGQSQETQYF
TGCGCCAGCAGCACCCTCGGACAATCCCAAGAGACCCAGTACTTC
>NA|NA|TRBV20-1|TRBJ2-7|12
CSARVAAYEQYF
TGCAGTGCTAGGGTTGCAGCCTACGAGCAGTACTTC
>NA|NA|TRBV6-1|TRBJ1-4|14
CASRPRGRDEKLFF
TGTGCCAGCAGGCCTCGGGGTAGGGATGAAAAACTGTTTTTT
>TRBD1|NA|TRBV7-8|TRBJ2-2|16
CASSTQGQGSTGELFF
TGTGCCAGCAGCACGCAAGGACAGGGGTCCACCGGGGAGCTGTTTTTT
>TRBD1|NA|TRBV2|TRBJ1-5|15
CASGRVGGGDQPQHF
TGTGCCAGCGGGCGGGTAGGGGGCGGAGATCAGCCCCAGCATTTT
>TRBD1|NA|TRBV3-1|TRBJ2-7|13
CASRGQPEGVQYF
TGTGCCAGCAGGGGACAGCCGGAAGGGGTGCAGTACTTC
>TRBD1|many|TRBV28|TRBJ1-5|15
CASSLRGLGNQPQHF
TGTGCCAGCAGTTTAAGGGGGCTTGGCAATCAGCCCCAGCATTTT
>NA|many|TRBV20-1|TRBJ2-2|13
CSAQTGHTGELFF
TGCAGTGCACAGACAGGTCACACCGGGGAGCTGTTTTTT
>TRBD1|few|TRBV30|TRBJ2-7|13
CAWSTGGPYEQYF
TGTGCCTGGTCGACAGGGGGTCCCTACGAGCAGTACTTC
>NA|many|TRBV15|TRBJ2-7|13
CATSRDPGYEQYF
TGTGCCACCAGCAGAGACCCAGGCTACGAGCAGTACTTC
>TRBD2|NA|TRBV13|TRBJ2-7|15
CASSSTSGSKHEQYF
TGTGCCAGCAGCTCCACTAGCGGGAGTAAACACGAGCAGTACTTC
>NA|NA|TRBV11-1|TRBJ2-7|14
CASSSRDKAYEQYF
TGTGCCAGCAGCTCCAGGGACAAGGCCTACGAGCAGTACTTC
>NA|NA|TRBV5-1|TRBJ1-2|14
CASNKDSTNYGYTF
TGCGCCAGCAACAAGGACAGTACTAACTATGGCTACACCTTC
>NA|NA|TRBV12-3/TRBV12-4|TRBJ2-5|13
CASTPPPLETQYF
TGTGCCAGCACCCCCCCCCCGTTGGAGACCCAGTACTTC
>NA|many|TRBV20-1|TRBJ2-7|15
CSANPGESPSYEQYF
TGCAGTGCGAACCCCGGGGAGTCTCCCTCCTACGAGCAGTACTTC
>TRBD2|NA|TRBV20-1|TRBJ2-5|16
CSARGDLAGVEETQYF
TGCAGTGCTAGAGGAGACTTAGCGGGAGTCGAAGAGACCCAGTACTTC
>TRBD1|NA|TRBV7-3|TRBJ1-1|16
CASSVQGGRGNTEAFF
TGTGCCAGCAGCGTCCAGGGGGGGCGCGGGAACACTGAAGCTTTCTTT